The T cell receptor (beta chain) under discussion was sequenced for a study of T cell repertoires in cytomegalovirus infection. Across the study: A matching HLA type, together with CMV infection, was signaled by public TCR beta signatures. Study findings and constraints: Carriers of CMV plus the relevant HLA were identified by cumulative public TCR beta family frequency. It was HLA-C-restricted CMV-specific TCR beta clonotypes that dominated the response ex vivo.

MiXCR was run by TCRdb on the reads, yielding one entry per CDR3 protein. The sample has a few hundred thousand distinct CDR3 sequences, roughly 15% seen once; the top ten hold roughly 8.7%. For this clonotype: The antigen remains undetermined.

The CDR3 has 14 amino acids. Between the trimmed V and J ends, which lost 1 base and 3 bases, there was a span of 12 bases. Germline CDR1 is DFQATT and CDR2 is SNEGSKA (reference sequence). The rearrangement joins TRBV20-1 to TRBJ1-1; a weak D match, TRBD1 (5 bases). The TCR comes from a human donor in good health (CMV status not recorded). Some clones in this sample may be carry-over from other donors' samples. The specimen sequenced was PBMCs. The CDR3 region has the DNA TGCAGTGCTAGAGTAGCAGGGTTGTACACTGAAGCTTTCTTT. Protein sequence: CSARVAGLYTEAFF.